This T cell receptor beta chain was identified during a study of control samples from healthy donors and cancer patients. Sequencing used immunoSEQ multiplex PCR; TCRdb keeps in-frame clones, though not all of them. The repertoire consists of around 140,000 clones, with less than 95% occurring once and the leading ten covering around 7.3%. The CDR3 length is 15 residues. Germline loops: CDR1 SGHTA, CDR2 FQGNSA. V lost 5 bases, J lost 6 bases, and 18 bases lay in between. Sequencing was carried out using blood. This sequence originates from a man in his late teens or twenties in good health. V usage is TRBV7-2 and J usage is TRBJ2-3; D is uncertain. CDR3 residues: CASSPWGTYGDTQYF. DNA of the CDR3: TGTGCCAGCAGCCCCTGGGGAACCTACGGGGATACGCAGTATTTT.